These T cell receptor beta chains were read from a single sample in a study of T cell repertoires in cytomegalovirus infection. TCRdb re-derived calls from the reads in MiXCR, one entry per CDR3 protein. The repertoire holds around 900,000 distinct CDR3 sequences, with approximately 31% as singletons. These receptors have no identified antigens. Sequencing used cultured CD8+ T cells from PBMCs, obtained from culture after CMV antigen stimulation. The receptors were sampled from a human donor in good health (CMV status not recorded). Some clones in this sample may be carry-over from other donors' samples. Each CDR3 is given with its conserved first and last residue. D genes are given only for firm matches. Clone size is not always given. Where it is, it says once, few, many or a class for expanded clones.

D gene: NA
clone size: many
J gene: TRBJ2-3
V gene: TRBV6-2/TRBV6-3
CDR3 DNA: TGTGCCAGCAGTTACACTCGACTCCGGGACTCCTCCACAGATACGCAGTATTTT
CDR3 protein: CASSYTRLRDSSTDTQYF

D gene: NA
clone size: NA
J gene: TRBJ1-3
V gene: TRBV4-1
CDR3 DNA: TGCGTCAGCAGCGCGGGTAACGTACAGACTGGAAACACCATATATTTT
CDR3 protein: CVSSAGNVQTGNTIYF

D gene: TRBD1
clone size: NA
J gene: TRBJ2-1
V gene: TRBV7-6
CDR3 DNA: TGTGCCAGCAGCCCAAGGCCTGGGACAGGGGGCCTGGAGCAGTTCTTC
CDR3 protein: CASSPRPGTGGLEQFF

D gene: NA
clone size: NA
J gene: TRBJ1-2
V gene: TRBV7-9
CDR3 DNA: TGTGCCAGCAGGATAGGGGGGCGGAGCTATGGCTACACCTTC
CDR3 protein: CASRIGGRSYGYTF

D gene: NA
clone size: NA
J gene: TRBJ2-7
V gene: TRBV5-5
CDR3 DNA: TGTGCCAGCAGCGCGGGATTCCCGGCCCACGAGCAGTACTTC
CDR3 protein: CASSAGFPAHEQYF

D gene: NA
clone size: NA
J gene: TRBJ2-4
V gene: TRBV6-1
CDR3 DNA: TGTGCCAGCAGTGACCCCGGGGCCCTAGCCAAAAACATTCAGTACTTC
CDR3 protein: CASSDPGALAKNIQYF

D gene: NA
clone size: many
J gene: TRBJ1-1
V gene: TRBV7-6
CDR3 DNA: TGTGCCAGCAGCTTACCCAGGGAAGGTGGGGACACTGAAGCTTTCTTT
CDR3 protein: CASSLPREGGDTEAFF

D gene: NA
clone size: NA
J gene: TRBJ2-7
V gene: TRBV9
CDR3 DNA: TGTGCCAGCAGGGACTCCGGACCGAACTACGAGCAGTACTTC
CDR3 protein: CASRDSGPNYEQYF

D gene: NA
clone size: many
J gene: TRBJ2-3
V gene: TRBV7-6
CDR3 DNA: TGTGCCAGCAGCACGCGCGGGACAGACTACACAGATACGCAGTATTTT
CDR3 protein: CASSTRGTDYTDTQYF

D gene: NA
clone size: few
J gene: TRBJ1-2
V gene: TRBV20-1
CDR3 DNA: TGCAGTGCTGGATATGGCTACACCTTC
CDR3 protein: CSAGYGYTF

D gene: TRBD2
clone size: NA
J gene: TRBJ2-1
V gene: TRBV27
CDR3 DNA: TGTGCCAGCAGTGTACTAGCGGGGGCCGGGGGTGGGCAGTTCTTC
CDR3 protein: CASSVLAGAGGGQFF

D gene: NA
clone size: few
J gene: TRBJ2-1
V gene: TRBV6-6
CDR3 DNA: TGTGCCAGCAGTTACTCGGCTCCGGGACGAACGGGGAATGAGCAGTTCTTC
CDR3 protein: CASSYSAPGRTGNEQFF

D gene: TRBD1
clone size: few
J gene: TRBJ2-7
V gene: TRBV6-1
CDR3 DNA: TGTGCCAGCAGTGATCTGACAGGGAGCTACGAGCAGTACTTC
CDR3 protein: CASSDLTGSYEQYF

D gene: TRBD1
clone size: NA
J gene: TRBJ1-2
V gene: TRBV29-1
CDR3 DNA: TGCAGCGTGCCGACAGGGGACGGCGGCTACACCTTC
CDR3 protein: CSVPTGDGGYTF

D gene: TRBD1
clone size: NA
J gene: TRBJ1-1
V gene: TRBV11-2
CDR3 DNA: TGTGCCAGCAGCTTAGTCGACAGGGTAGCCCTTATCACTGAAGCTTTCTTT
CDR3 protein: CASSLVDRVALITEAFF

D gene: NA
clone size: few
J gene: TRBJ2-5
V gene: TRBV7-9
CDR3 DNA: TGTGCCAGCAGAAGGGAGAAAGAGACCCAGTACTTC
CDR3 protein: CASRREKETQYF

D gene: TRBD1
clone size: NA
J gene: TRBJ1-1
V gene: TRBV2
CDR3 DNA: TGTGCCAGCACAGGGGGCTCAGCTTTCTTT
CDR3 protein: CASTGGSAFF

D gene: NA
clone size: few
J gene: TRBJ2-3
V gene: TRBV7-9
CDR3 DNA: TGTGCCAGCAGCTGGAGGGACAAAAACCGCCGGACTAGCACAGATACGCAGTATTTT
CDR3 protein: CASSWRDKNRRTSTDTQYF

D gene: NA
clone size: NA
J gene: TRBJ2-3
V gene: TRBV18
CDR3 DNA: TGTGCCAGCTCACCACGGTGGGGGAGCACAGATACGCAGTATTTT
CDR3 protein: CASSPRWGSTDTQYF

D gene: TRBD2
clone size: NA
J gene: TRBJ2-1
V gene: TRBV10-3
CDR3 DNA: TGTGCCATCCGATTCGGTCTAGCGGGGGACTACAATGAGCAGTTCTTC
CDR3 protein: CAIRFGLAGDYNEQFF